This T cell receptor beta chain was recovered during a study of T cell changes during pregnancy in multiple sclerosis. The germline V gene encodes CDR1 WSHSY and CDR2 SAAADI. There are 12 residues in the CDR3. V lost 9 bases and J lost 8, with 16 bases in between. Sequencing was performed with immunoSEQ multiplex PCR; in TCRdb, only in-frame clones are kept and a portion is missing. The sample consists of approximately 71,000 clones, roughly 92% of them appearing once. Specimen: peripheral blood, collected in the second trimester of pregnancy. The chain employs TRBV10-2 and TRBJ1-1; D unresolved. The source is a female donor with multiple sclerosis, enrolled in a pregnancy study. CDR3 nucleotides: TGCGCCAGTATTACAGAGAAACACGAAGCTTTCTTT. It yields the protein CASITEKHEAFF.